This T cell receptor (beta chain) was captured in a study of blood T cells in healthy people across ages. Isolation recovered at least 7 million PBMCs from every sample. Trimming left V 1 base short and J 0 bases short, with 15 bases between. This CDR3 contains 17 residues. Per the germline V gene, CDR1 is LGHNA and CDR2 is YNFKEQ. The second PCR ran about 6 to 11 cycles with a sample-barcoded 5' primer and J-beta primers. A template-switch adaptor with 12 random nucleotides tagged each cDNA molecule. TCRdb re-called the 5' RACE reads through MiXCR, storing one row per CDR3 protein. This table holds under 1,100,000 distinct CDR3 sequences, approximately 26% found once. Regarding the study as a whole: From one million sequenced T cells, diversity estimates were lower bounds.

With respect to this clonotype: The antigen is unknown.

These same data were also listed under a study on T cells of mothers and their children. As reported in that work: Within related and unrelated pairs, thymic selection shapes TCR recombination output in a similar way.

The chain recombines TRBV4-2 with TRBJ1-2; TRBD1 might be the D (5 bases). The clonotype comes from a girl between 2 and 10 years old in good health. Sample: blood. The CDR3 DNA follows: TGTGCCAGCAGCCAAGGGGGTAGACAGCGGGCTAACTATGGCTACACCTTC. This encodes CASSQGGRQRANYGYTF.